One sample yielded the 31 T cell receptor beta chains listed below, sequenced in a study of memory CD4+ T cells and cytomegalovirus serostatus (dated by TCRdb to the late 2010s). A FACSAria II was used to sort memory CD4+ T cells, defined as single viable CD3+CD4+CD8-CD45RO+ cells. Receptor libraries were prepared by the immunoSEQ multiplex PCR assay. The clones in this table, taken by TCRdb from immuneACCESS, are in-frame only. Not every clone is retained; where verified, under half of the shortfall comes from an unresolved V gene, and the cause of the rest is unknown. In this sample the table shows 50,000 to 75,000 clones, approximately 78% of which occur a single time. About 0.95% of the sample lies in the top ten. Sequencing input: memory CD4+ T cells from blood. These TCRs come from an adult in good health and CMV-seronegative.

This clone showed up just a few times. The CDR3 bases are TGTGCCAGCAGCTTGGCGACAGGGACTTATGGCTACACCTTC. Protein product: CASSLATGTYGYTF. This chain joins TRBV5-4 and TRBJ1-2; 7 bases agree with TRBD1. Per the germline V gene, CDR1 is SGHNT and CDR2 is YYREEE (reference sequence). The ends lost 0 bases at V and 5 bases at J; junction bases unmatched: 4. This CDR3 spans 14 amino acids.

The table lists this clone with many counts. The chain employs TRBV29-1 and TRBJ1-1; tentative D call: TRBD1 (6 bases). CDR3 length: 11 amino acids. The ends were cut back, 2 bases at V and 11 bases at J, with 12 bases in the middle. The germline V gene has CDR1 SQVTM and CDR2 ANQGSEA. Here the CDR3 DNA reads TGCAGCGTTGAACTGGGGGGCTCGGCTTTCTTT. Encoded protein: CSVELGGSAFF.

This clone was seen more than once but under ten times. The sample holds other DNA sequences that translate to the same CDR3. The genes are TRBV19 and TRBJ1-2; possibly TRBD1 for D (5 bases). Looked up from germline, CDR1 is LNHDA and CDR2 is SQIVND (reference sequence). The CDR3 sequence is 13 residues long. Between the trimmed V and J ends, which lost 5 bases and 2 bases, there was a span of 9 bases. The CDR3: CASSPRTNYGYTF. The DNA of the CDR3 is TGTGCCAGTAGTCCCCGGACAAACTATGGCTACACCTTC.

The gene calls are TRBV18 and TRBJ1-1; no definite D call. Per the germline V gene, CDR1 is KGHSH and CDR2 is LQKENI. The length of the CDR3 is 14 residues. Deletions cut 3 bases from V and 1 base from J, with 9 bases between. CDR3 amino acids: CASSPYKPNTEAFF. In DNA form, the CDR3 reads TGTGCCAGCTCACCTTATAAGCCGAACACTGAAGCTTTCTTT.

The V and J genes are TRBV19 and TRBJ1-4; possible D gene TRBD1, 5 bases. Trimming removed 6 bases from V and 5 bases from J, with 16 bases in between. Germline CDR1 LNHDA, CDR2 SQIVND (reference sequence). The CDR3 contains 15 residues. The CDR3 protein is CASSPMRGFNEKLFF. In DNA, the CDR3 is TGTGCCAGTAGCCCGATGAGGGGATTCAATGAAAAACTGTTTTTT.

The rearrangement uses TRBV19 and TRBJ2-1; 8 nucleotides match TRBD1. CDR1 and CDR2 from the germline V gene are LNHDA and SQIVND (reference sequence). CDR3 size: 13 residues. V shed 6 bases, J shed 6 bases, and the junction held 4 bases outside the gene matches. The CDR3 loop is CASSGQGFNEQFF. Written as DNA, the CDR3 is TGTGCCAGTAGCGGACAGGGATTCAATGAGCAGTTCTTC.

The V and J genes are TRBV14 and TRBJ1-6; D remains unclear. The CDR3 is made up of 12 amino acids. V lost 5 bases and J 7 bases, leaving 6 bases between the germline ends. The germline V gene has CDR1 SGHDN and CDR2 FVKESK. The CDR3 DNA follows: TGTGCCAGCAGCTACGGAAATTCACCCCTCCACTTT. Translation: CASSYGNSPLHF.

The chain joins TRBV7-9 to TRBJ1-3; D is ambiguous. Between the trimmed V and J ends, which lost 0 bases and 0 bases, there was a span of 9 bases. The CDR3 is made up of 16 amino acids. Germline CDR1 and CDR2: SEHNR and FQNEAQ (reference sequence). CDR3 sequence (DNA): TGTGCCAGCAGCTTAGCTCAGCCCCGCTCTGGAAACACCATATATTTT. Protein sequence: CASSLAQPRSGNTIYF.

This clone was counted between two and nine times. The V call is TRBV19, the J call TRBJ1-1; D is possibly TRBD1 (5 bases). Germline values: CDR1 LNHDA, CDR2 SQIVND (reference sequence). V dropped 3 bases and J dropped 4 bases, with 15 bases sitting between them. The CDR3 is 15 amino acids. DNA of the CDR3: TGTGCCAGTAGTATGGGCAGGGCGGTTAGCACTGAAGCTTTCTTT. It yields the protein CASSMGRAVSTEAFF.

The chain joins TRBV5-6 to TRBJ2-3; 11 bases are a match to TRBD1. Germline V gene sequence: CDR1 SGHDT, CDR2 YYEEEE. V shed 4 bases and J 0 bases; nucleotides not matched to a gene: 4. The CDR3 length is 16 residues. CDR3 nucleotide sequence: TGTGCCAGCAGCATGGACAGGGGGCCAAGCACAGATACGCAGTATTTT. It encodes CASSMDRGPSTDTQYF.

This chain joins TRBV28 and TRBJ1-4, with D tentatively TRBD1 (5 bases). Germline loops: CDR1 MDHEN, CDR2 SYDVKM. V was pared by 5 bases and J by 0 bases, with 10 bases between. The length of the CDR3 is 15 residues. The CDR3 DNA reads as TGTGCCAGCAGTCGGGGGGGAGCAACTAATGAAAAACTGTTTTTT. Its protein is CASSRGGATNEKLFF.

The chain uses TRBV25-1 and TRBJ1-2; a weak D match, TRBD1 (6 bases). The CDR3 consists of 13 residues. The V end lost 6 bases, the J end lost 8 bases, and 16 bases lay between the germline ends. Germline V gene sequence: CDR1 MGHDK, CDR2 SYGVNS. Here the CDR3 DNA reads TGTGCCAGCAGGACGGGGGGGCAAGGGGGCTACACCTTC. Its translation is CASRTGGQGGYTF.

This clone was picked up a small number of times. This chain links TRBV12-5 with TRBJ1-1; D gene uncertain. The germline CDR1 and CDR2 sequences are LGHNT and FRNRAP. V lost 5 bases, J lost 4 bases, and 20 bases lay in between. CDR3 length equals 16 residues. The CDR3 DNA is TGTGCTAGTGGTAGCCCGAGTGGTAAGGAGGGCACTGAAGCTTTCTTT. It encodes CASGSPSGKEGTEAFF.

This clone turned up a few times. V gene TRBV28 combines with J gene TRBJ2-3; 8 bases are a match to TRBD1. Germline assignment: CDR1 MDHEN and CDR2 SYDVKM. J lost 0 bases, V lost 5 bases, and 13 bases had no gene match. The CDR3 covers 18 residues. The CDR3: CASSLDRVDSTSTDTQYF. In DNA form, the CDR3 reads TGTGCCAGCAGTCTGGACAGGGTCGATTCCACGAGCACAGATACGCAGTATTTT.

The CDR3 bases are TGTGCCAGCAGCTTGGCCCGGTTCACAGATACGCAGTATTTT. As protein: CASSLARFTDTQYF. This chain joins TRBV5-5 and TRBJ2-3, with D unclear. With 0 bases removed from V and 2 bases from J, the gap between germline ends came to 7 bases. This CDR3 is 14 amino acids long. The germline gives CDR1 SGHKS, CDR2 YYEKEE (reference sequence).

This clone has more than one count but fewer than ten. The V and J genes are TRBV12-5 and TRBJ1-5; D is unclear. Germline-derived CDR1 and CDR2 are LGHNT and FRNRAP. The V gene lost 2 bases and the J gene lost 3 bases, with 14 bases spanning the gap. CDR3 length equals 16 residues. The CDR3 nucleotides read TGTGCTAGTGGTTTGCGATCTGGACGAGTCAATCAGCCCCAGCATTTT. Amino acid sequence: CASGLRSGRVNQPQHF.

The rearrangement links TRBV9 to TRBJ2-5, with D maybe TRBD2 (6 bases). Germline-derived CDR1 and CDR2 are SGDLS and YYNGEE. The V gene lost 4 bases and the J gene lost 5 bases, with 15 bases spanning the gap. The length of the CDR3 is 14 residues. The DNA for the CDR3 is TGTGCCAGCAGCCCAGGGCTGGGGAGGGAGACCCAGTACTTC. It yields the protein CASSPGLGRETQYF. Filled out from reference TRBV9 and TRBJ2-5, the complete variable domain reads DSGVTQTPKHLITATGQRVTLRCSPRSGDLSVYWYQQSLDQGLQFLIQYYNGEERAKGNILERFSAQQFPDLHSELNLSSLELGDSALYFCASSPGLGRETQYFGPGTRLLVL.

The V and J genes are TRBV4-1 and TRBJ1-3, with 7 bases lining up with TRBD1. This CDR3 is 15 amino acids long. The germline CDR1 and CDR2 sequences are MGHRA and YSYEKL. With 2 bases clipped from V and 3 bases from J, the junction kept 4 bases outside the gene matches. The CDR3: CASSQTGTDGNTIYF. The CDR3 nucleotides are TGCGCCAGCAGCCAAACCGGGACAGATGGAAACACCATATATTTT.

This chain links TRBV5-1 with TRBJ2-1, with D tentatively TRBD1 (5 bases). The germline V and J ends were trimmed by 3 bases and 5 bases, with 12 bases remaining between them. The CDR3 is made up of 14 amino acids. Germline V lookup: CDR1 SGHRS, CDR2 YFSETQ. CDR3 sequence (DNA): TGCGCCAGCAGCTCCGACAGCACCAACAATGAGCAGTTCTTC. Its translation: CASSSDSTNNEQFF.

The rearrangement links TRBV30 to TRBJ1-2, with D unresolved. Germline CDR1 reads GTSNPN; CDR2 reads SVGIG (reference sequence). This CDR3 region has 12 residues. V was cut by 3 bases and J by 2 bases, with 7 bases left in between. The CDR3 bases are TGTGCCTGGAGCGGCGTGAACTATGGCTACACCTTC. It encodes CAWSGVNYGYTF.

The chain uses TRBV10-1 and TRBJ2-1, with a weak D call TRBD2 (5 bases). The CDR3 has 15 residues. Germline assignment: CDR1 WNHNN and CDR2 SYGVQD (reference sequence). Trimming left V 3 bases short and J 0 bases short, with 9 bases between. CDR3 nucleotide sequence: TGCGCCAGCAGTGATACAGCGGCCTCCTACAATGAGCAGTTCTTC. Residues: CASSDTAASYNEQFF.

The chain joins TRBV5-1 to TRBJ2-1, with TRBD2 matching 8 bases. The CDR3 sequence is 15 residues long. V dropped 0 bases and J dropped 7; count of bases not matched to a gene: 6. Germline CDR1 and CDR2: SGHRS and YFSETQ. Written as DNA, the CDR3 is TGCGCCAGCAGCTTGGTGGCGGGGGGCGGGAATGAGCAGTTCTTC. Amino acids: CASSLVAGGGNEQFF. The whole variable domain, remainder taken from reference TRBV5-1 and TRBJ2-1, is KAGVTQTPRYLIKTRGQQVTLSCSPISGHRSVSWYQQTPGQGLQFLFEYFSETQRNKGNFPGRFSGRQFSNSRSEMNVSTLELGDSALYLCASSLVAGGGNEQFFGPGTRLTVL.

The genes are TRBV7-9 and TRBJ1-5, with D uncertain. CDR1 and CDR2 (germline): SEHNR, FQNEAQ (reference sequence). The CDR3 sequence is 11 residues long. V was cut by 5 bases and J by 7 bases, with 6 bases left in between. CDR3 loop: CASSNGQPQHF. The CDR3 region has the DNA TGTGCCAGCAGCAACGGACAGCCCCAGCATTTT. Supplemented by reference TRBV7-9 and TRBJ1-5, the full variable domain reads DTGVSQNPRHKITKRGQNVTFRCDPISEHNRLYWYRQTLGQGPEFLTYFQNEAQLEKSRLLSDRFSAERPKGSFSTLEIQRTEQGDSAMYLCASSNGQPQHFGDGTRLSIL.

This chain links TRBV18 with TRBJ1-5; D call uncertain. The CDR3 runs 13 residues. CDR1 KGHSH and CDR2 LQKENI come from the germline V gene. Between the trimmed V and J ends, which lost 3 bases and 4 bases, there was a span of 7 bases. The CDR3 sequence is CASSPEENQPQHF. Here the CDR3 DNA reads TGTGCCAGCTCACCGGAGGAGAATCAGCCCCAGCATTTT.

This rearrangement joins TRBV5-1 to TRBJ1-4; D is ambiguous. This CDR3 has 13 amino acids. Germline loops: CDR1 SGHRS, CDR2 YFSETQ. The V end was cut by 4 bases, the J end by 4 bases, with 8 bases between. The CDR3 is CASSVSLNEKLFF. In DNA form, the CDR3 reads TGCGCCAGCAGCGTCTCGCTTAATGAAAAACTGTTTTTT.

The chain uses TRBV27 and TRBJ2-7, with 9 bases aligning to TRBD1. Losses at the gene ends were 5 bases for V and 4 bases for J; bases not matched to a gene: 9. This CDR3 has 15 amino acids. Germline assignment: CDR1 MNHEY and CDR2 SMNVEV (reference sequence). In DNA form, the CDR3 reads TGTGCCAGCAGTAAGACAGGGGGGGACGAGTACGAGCAGTACTTC. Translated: CASSKTGGDEYEQYF.

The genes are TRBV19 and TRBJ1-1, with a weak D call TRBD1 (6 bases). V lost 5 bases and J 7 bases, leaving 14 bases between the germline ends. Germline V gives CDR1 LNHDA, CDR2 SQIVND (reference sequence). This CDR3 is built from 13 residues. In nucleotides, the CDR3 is TGTGCCAGTAGTGTGACAGGAACAGATGAAGCTTTCTTT. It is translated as CASSVTGTDEAFF.

The DNA for the CDR3 is TGCGCCAGCAGCCAGGACCTCCTCGGGGAGCTGTTTTTT. Its translation is CASSQDLLGELFF. The V gene is TRBV4-1, the J gene TRBJ2-2; D not resolved. Germline V gene data show CDR1 as MGHRA and CDR2 as YSYEKL. CDR3 length: 13 amino acids. V was trimmed by 3 bases and J by 7 bases, leaving 9 bases between them.

The CDR3: CATSRFGVPTDTQYF. The CDR3, as DNA: TGTGCCACCAGCAGATTCGGGGTCCCCACAGATACGCAGTATTTT. The V call is TRBV15, the J call TRBJ2-3; tentatively, D is TRBD2 (5 bases). Germline-derived CDR1 and CDR2 are LNHNV and YYDKDF (reference sequence). The CDR3 is made up of 15 amino acids. Trimming removed 2 bases at V and 2 bases at J, with 11 bases between.

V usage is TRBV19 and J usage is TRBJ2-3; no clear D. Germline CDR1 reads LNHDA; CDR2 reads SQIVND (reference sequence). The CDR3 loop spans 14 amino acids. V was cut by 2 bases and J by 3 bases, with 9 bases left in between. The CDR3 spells CASSILLRTDTQYF. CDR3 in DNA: TGTGCCAGTAGTATACTCCTGAGAACAGATACGCAGTATTTT.

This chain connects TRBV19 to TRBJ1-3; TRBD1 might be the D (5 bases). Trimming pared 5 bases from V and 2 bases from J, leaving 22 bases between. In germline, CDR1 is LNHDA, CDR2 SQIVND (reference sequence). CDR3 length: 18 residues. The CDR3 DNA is TGTGCCAGTAGTCAGAAGGGTCCCCTAACGGGGGCTGGAAACACCATATATTTT. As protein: CASSQKGPLTGAGNTIYF.